This paragraph reports one T cell receptor (beta chain). The V gene lost 1 base and the J gene lost 7 bases, with 8 bases spanning the gap. This CDR3 has 13 residues. From germline, CDR1 is SGHAT and CDR2 FQNNGV. The data belong to a study of OX40 agonist ivuxolimab in advanced cancers. Sequenced by immunoSEQ multiplex PCR; TCRdb stores in-frame clones only, minus some. The sample includes 35,000 to 55,000 clones, around 94% of them seen just once. Material: CD4+ or CD8+ T cells sorted from blood, obtained in a trial of the OX40 agonist ivuxolimab. The chain uses TRBV11-2 and TRBJ1-5, with D unclear. This sequence originates from an adult with an advanced solid tumor such as melanoma, head and neck, liver or kidney cancer. CDR3 in amino acids: CASSLGRLQPQHF. The DNA of the CDR3 is TGTGCCAGCAGCTTAGGGCGGCTACAGCCCCAGCATTTT.